This T cell receptor beta chain is drawn from a study of blood T cell repertoires in COVID-19. Overall study context: Italy, Spain and the United States were the sources of the convalescent and acute COVID-19 samples.

This table comes from immunoSEQ multiplex PCR, and its TCRdb copy is limited to in-frame clones, with some not included. The sample holds under 200,000 clones, 70% to 90% seen once. The count of this clone is one. The CDR3 has 16 amino acids. Germline loops: CDR1 LNHNV, CDR2 YYDKDF (reference sequence). The V and J ends lost 2 bases and 8 bases, in that order; junction bases with no gene match: 12. This chain connects TRBV15 to TRBJ2-1; 7 bases map to TRBD2. Material: peripheral blood. This TCR came from a woman at least 80 years old in a cohort sampled during active or convalescent COVID-19. CDR3 bases: TGTGCCACCAGCAGAAATCTCCGGGACTATGAGGATGAGCAGTTCTTC. This gives the protein CATSRNLRDYEDEQFF.